One and the same sample provided the 12 T cell receptor beta chains below, sequenced in a study of blood T cell repertoires in COVID-19. Sequencing used immunoSEQ multiplex PCR; TCRdb keeps in-frame clones, though not all of them. The data show about 330,000 clones, roughly 87% seen once. Sequencing was performed on peripheral blood. These receptors originate from a man between 25 and 39 years old with COVID-19, enrolled during active disease.

The chain employs TRBV7-2 and TRBJ2-7, with 9 bases aligning to TRBD1. V lost 4 bases to trimming and J lost 2 bases; unmatched junction nucleotides: 3. The length of the CDR3 is 14 residues. Germline values: CDR1 SGHTA, CDR2 FQGNSA. Here the CDR3 DNA reads TGTGCCAGCAGCTGGGGACAGGGTCCCTACGAGCAGTACTTC. As protein: CASSWGQGPYEQYF.

This clone was found once. Here the CDR3 DNA reads TGCGCCAGCAGCTTGGTGGCCACCGGGGACATCGGATCCTACAATGAGCAGTTCTTC. Encoded protein: CASSLVATGDIGSYNEQFF. V and J are TRBV5-1 and TRBJ2-1, with D perhaps TRBD1 (6 bases). The CDR3 length is 19 residues. V was trimmed by 0 bases and J by 1 base, leaving 20 bases between them. Germline V lookup: CDR1 SGHRS, CDR2 YFSETQ. Combining the CDR3 with reference TRBV5-1 and TRBJ2-1 gives the whole variable domain KAGVTQTPRYLIKTRGQQVTLSCSPISGHRSVSWYQQTPGQGLQFLFEYFSETQRNKGNFPGRFSGRQFSNSRSEMNVSTLELGDSALYLCASSLVATGDIGSYNEQFFGPGTRLTVL.

A remark on this clone: At one end, the junction sequence differs from germline, possibly due to a read error. The chain combines TRBV11-2 with TRBJ2-1; 9 positions match TRBD1. CDR3 length: 15 residues. Germline CDR1 SGHAT, CDR2 FQNNGV. The CDR3 region is CASSLGQGTYNEQFF. The CDR3 DNA is TGTGCCAGCAGTTTAGGACAGGGGACGTACAATGAGCAGTTCTTC.

At least ten counts were recorded for this clone. The chain combines TRBV4-2 with TRBJ2-5, with 7 positions matching TRBD2. There are 12 residues in the CDR3. Trimming took 3 bases from V and 5 from J; bases not matched to a gene: 0. CDR1 LGHNA and CDR2 YNFKEQ come from the germline V gene. As DNA, the CDR3 is TGTGCCAGCAGCCAGGGGGGGGAGACCCAGTACTTC. Translating gives CASSQGGETQYF.

The J gene is TRBJ1-2, the V gene TRBV2; TRBD1 matches at 12 bases. From germline, CDR1 is SNHLY and CDR2 FYNNEI. The CDR3 runs 16 residues. The trim removed 7 bases at V and 7 bases at J, leaving 13 bases unmatched. In DNA, the CDR3 is TGTGCCAGCATGGGACAGGGGGCCACCTCTTACCGTGGCTACACCTTC. Protein: CASMGQGATSYRGYTF. Filled out from reference TRBV2 and TRBJ1-2, the complete variable domain reads EPEVTQTPSHQVTQMGQEVILRCVPISNHLYFYWYRQILGQKVEFLVSFYNNEISEKSEIFDDQFSVERPDGSNFTLKIRSTKLEDSAMYFCASMGQGATSYRGYTFGSGTRLTVV.

The J gene is TRBJ2-7, the V gene TRBV27, with D perhaps TRBD2 (6 bases). The V end lost 8 bases, the J end lost 3 bases, and 17 bases lay between the germline ends. Germline CDR1 is MNHEY and CDR2 is SMNVEV (reference sequence). The length of the CDR3 is 14 residues. CDR3 bases: TGTGCCAGCTGCTCAGGTGGGGGAGGCTACGAGCAGTACTTC. Its protein is CASCSGGGGYEQYF.

V and J are TRBV7-2 and TRBJ1-6, with 9 nucleotides matching TRBD1. CDR1 and CDR2 from the germline V gene are SGHTA and FQGNSA. The CDR3 contains 14 residues. The J segment lost 9 bases and the V segment lost 6 bases, leaving 6 bases of the junction unmatched. The CDR3 nucleotides are TGTGCCAGCAGACAACAGGGGGCAGGTTCACCCCTCCACTTT. This codes for CASRQQGAGSPLHF.

The chain has TRBV6-1 and TRBJ2-7; 12 nucleotides match TRBD2. The V segment lost 4 bases and the J segment 5 bases; nucleotides outside the gene matches: 21. This CDR3 is built from 20 residues. The germline CDR1 and CDR2 sequences are MNHNS and SASEGT. The CDR3 nucleotides are TGTGCCAGCAGTGTCCCCCCGGACAGGGTATCCCGGACTAGCGGGAACGAGCAGTACTTC. Translating gives CASSVPPDRVSRTSGNEQYF.

This chain joins TRBV10-1 and TRBJ1-1; 9 nucleotides align to TRBD1. This CDR3 contains 14 residues. Germline CDR1 is WNHNN and CDR2 is SYGVQD (reference sequence). The trim removed 4 bases at V and 5 bases at J, leaving 5 bases unmatched. The DNA of the CDR3 is TGCGCCAGCAGTGGCGACAGGGGGGGAACTGAAGCTTTCTTT. Its translation: CASSGDRGGTEAFF.

This chain joins TRBV19 and TRBJ1-3, with 10 bases matching TRBD1. The germline gives CDR1 LNHDA, CDR2 SQIVND (reference sequence). CDR3 length: 16 amino acids. After removal of 7 bases from V and 0 bases from J, the junction contained 6 bases not matched to a gene. The CDR3 here is CASTNRDRGSGNTIYF. The CDR3 DNA follows: TGTGCCAGTACCAACCGGGACAGGGGCTCTGGAAACACCATATATTTT.

V gene TRBV29-1 combines with J gene TRBJ2-3, with 7 bases matching TRBD1. The germline V gene has CDR1 SQVTM and CDR2 ANQGSEA. The CDR3 runs 13 residues. J lost 4 bases, V lost 2 bases, and 3 bases had no gene match. This chain's CDR3 is CSVERQGADTQYF. The CDR3 region has the DNA TGCAGCGTTGAAAGGCAGGGGGCAGATACGCAGTATTTT.

CDR3 region: CASSLLGQGPEEKLFF. For the CDR3, the DNA is TGTGCCAGCAGCTTACTTGGACAGGGCCCGGAGGAAAAACTGTTTTTT. The genes are TRBV5-6 and TRBJ1-4; 8 nucleotides agree with TRBD1. CDR3 length: 16 residues. The V gene's germline CDR1 is SGHDT and CDR2 YYEEEE. Trimming removed 2 bases from V and 8 bases from J; junction bases left unmatched: 11.